This T cell receptor beta chain was recorded in a study of T cell repertoires in cytomegalovirus infection. Turning to the study itself: Public TCR beta signatures were indicative of both CMV infection and a matching HLA type.

TCRdb reprocessed the reads via MiXCR and lists one record per CDR3 protein. The sample gives about 180,000 distinct CDR3 sequences, roughly an eighth of which show up once; roughly 27% is in the top ten. V was cut by 4 bases and J by 0 bases, with 13 bases left in between. This CDR3 contains 15 residues. Per the germline V gene, CDR1 is LGHDT and CDR2 is YNNKEL (reference sequence). This clonotype turned up a few times. Its specificity is not known. General study findings and limits: The response measured ex vivo was dominated by TCR beta clonotypes (HLA-C-restricted and CMV-specific). Cumulated frequencies of public TCR beta families served to identify carriers of CMV plus the relevant HLA.

Sequencing used PBMCs. This clonotype was sampled from a human donor in good health (CMV status not recorded). Some clones in this sample may be carry-over from other donors' samples. The chain combines TRBV3-1 with TRBJ2-7; D gene unclear. CDR3 amino acids: CASSRGPSSSYEQYF. In DNA, the CDR3 is TGTGCCAGCAGCCGTGGACCGAGTAGCTCCTACGAGCAGTACTTC.